This TCR beta chain was sequenced during a study of T-cell reconstitution after alpha-beta-depleted transplantation in children. On this clonotype: A read error may account for a junction end that differs from germline.

As it was prepared, the TCRbeta library received unique molecular identifiers. One entry per CDR3 protein, called by TCRdb with MiXCR from the PCR reads. The sample records about 72,000 distinct CDR3 sequences, 7.3% being singletons. The starting material was PBMCs from the stem cell graft donor, obtained from the stem cell graft. This clonotype originated in a human donor who donated a stem cell graft to a child with acute lymphoblastic leukemia.

The CDR3 spells CSVRSATGWSSYEQHF. CDR3 bases: TGCAGCGTCCGTTCCGCGACGGGATGGAGCTCCTACGAGCAGCACTTC. The chain has TRBV29-1 and TRBJ2-7; D might be TRBD2 (5 bases). Germline loops: CDR1 SQVTM, CDR2 ANQGSEA. This CDR3 is built from 16 residues.